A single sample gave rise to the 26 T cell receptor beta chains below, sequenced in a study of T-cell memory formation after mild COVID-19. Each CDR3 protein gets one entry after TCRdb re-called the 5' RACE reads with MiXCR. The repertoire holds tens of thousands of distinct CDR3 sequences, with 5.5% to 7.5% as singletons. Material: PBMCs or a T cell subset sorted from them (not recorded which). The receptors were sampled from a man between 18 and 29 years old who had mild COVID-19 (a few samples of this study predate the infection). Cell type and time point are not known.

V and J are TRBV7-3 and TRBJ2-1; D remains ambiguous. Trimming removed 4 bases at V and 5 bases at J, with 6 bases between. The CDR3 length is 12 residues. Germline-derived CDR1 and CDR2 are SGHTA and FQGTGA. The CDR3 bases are TGTGCCAGCAGCTCAGGTAACAATGAGCAGTTCTTC. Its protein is CASSSGNNEQFF.

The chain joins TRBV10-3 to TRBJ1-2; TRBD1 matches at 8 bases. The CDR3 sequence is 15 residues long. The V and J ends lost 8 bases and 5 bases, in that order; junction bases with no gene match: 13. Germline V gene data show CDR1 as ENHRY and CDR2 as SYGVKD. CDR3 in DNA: TGTGCCATCGGACTCCGGGACAGGAGAGATTATGGCTACACCTTC. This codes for CAIGLRDRRDYGYTF.

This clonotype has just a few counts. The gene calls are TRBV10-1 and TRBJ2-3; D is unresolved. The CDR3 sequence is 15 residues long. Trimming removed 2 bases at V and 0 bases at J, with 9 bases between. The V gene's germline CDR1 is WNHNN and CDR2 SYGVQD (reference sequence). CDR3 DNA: TGCGCCAGCAGTGAGGGGATAGTAAGCACAGATACGCAGTATTTT. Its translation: CASSEGIVSTDTQYF.

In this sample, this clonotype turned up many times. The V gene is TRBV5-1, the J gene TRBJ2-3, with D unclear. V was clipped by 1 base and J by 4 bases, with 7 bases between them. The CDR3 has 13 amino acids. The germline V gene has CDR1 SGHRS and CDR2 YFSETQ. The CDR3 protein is CASSLLGADTQYF. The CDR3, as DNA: TGCGCCAGCAGCTTGTTAGGCGCAGATACGCAGTATTTT.

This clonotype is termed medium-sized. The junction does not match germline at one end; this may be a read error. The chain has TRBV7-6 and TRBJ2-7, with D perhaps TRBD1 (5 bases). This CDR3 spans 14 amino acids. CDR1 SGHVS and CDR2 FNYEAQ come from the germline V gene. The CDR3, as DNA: TGTGCCAGCAGCTTAGGGGGCACGTCCTATGAGCAGTACTTC. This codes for CASSLGGTSYEQYF.

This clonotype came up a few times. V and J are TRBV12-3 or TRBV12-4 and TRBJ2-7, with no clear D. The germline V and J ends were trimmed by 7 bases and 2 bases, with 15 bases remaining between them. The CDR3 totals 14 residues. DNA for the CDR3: TGTGCCAGCACCACCTCGGACGGACCCTACGAGCAGTACTTC. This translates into CASTTSDGPYEQYF.

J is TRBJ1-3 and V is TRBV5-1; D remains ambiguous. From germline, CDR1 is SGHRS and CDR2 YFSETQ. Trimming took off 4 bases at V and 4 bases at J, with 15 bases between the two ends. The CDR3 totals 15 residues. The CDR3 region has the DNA TGCGCCAGCAGCGGATACCGGAGTTTGGGAAACACCATATATTTT. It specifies CASSGYRSLGNTIYF.

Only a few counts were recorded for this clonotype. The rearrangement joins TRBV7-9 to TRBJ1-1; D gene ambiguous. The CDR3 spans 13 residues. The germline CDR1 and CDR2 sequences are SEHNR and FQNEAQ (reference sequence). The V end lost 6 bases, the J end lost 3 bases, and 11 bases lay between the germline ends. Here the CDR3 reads CASRSHGDTEAFF. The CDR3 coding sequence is TGTGCCAGCAGGTCCCATGGGGACACTGAAGCTTTCTTT. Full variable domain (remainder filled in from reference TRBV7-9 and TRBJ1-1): DTGVSQNPRHKITKRGQNVTFRCDPISEHNRLYWYRQTLGQGPEFLTYFQNEAQLEKSRLLSDRFSAERPKGSFSTLEIQRTEQGDSAMYLCASRSHGDTEAFFGQGTRLTVV.

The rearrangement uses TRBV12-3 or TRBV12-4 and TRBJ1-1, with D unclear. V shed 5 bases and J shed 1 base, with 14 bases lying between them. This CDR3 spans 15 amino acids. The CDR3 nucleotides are TGTGCCAGCAGTCACGACACTGGCACGAACACTGAAGCTTTCTTT. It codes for CASSHDTGTNTEAFF.

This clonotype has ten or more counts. DNA for the CDR3: TGTGCCAGTACCCCAACAGGGGTGATACACGAGCAGTACTTC. It codes for CASTPTGVIHEQYF. The rearrangement joins TRBV19 to TRBJ2-7; 7 bases agree with TRBD1. Germline values: CDR1 LNHDA, CDR2 SQIVND (reference sequence). This CDR3 spans 14 amino acids. V was clipped by 7 bases and J by 5 bases; unmatched bases: 11. Using reference TRBV19 and TRBJ2-7 for the parts outside the CDR3, the full variable domain is DGGITQSPKYLFRKEGQNVTLSCEQNLNHDAMYWYRQDPGQGLRLIYYSQIVNDFQKGDIAEGYSVSREKKESFPLTVTSAQKNPTAFYLCASTPTGVIHEQYFGPGTRLTVT.

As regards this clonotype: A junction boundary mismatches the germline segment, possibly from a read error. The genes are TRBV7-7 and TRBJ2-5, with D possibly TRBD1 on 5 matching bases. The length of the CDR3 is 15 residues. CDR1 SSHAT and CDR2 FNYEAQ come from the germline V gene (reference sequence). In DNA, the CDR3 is TGTGCTAGCAGCTTGGAACGGCCCCCAGGGGAGACCCAGTACTTC. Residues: CASSLERPPGETQYF.

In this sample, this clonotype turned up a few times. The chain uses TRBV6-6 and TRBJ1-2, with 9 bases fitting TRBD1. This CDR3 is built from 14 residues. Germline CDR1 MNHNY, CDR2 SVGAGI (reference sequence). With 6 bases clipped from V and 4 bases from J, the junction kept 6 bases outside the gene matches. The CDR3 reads CASSPRDRVYGYTF. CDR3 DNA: TGTGCCAGCAGCCCCCGGGACAGGGTCTATGGCTACACCTTC.

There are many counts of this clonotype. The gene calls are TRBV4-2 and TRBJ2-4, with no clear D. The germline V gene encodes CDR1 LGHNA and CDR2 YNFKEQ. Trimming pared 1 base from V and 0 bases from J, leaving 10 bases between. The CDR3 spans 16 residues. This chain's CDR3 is CASSQGSQLAKNIQYF. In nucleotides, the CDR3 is TGTGCCAGCAGCCAAGGTTCCCAACTAGCCAAAAACATTCAGTACTTC.

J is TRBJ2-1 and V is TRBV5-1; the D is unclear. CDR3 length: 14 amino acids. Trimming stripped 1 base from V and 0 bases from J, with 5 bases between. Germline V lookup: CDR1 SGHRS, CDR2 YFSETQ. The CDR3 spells CASSLQSSYNEQFF. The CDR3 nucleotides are TGCGCCAGCAGCTTGCAGAGCTCCTACAATGAGCAGTTCTTC.

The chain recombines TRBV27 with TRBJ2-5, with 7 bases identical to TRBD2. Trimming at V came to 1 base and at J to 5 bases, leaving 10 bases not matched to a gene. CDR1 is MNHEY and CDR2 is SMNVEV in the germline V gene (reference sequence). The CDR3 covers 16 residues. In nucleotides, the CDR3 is TGTGCCAGCAGTTTATTTTCAGCGGGGAGAGGGGAGACCCAGTACTTC. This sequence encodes CASSLFSAGRGETQYF.

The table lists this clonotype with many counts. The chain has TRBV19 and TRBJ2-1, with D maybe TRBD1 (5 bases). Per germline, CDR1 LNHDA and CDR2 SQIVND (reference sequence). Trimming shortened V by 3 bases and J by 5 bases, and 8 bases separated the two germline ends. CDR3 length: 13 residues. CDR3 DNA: TGTGCCAGTAGTATCAGGGTTAACAATGAGCAGTTCTTC. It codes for CASSIRVNNEQFF.

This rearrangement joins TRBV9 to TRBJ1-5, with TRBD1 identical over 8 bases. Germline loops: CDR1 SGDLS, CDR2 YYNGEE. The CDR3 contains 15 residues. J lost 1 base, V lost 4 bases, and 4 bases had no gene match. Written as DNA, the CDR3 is TGTGCCAGCAGCCGGACAGGGAGCAGCAATCAGCCCCAGCATTTT. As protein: CASSRTGSSNQPQHF.

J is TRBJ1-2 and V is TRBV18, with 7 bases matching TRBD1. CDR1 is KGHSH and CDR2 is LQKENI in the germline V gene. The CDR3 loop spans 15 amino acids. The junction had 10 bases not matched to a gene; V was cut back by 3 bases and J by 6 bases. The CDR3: CASSPGTAPEDGYTF. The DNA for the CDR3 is TGTGCCAGCTCACCCGGGACAGCCCCCGAGGATGGCTACACCTTC. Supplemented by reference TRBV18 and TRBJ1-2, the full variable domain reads NAGVMQNPRHLVRRRGQEARLRCSPMKGHSHVYWYRQLPEEGLKFMVYLQKENIIDESGMPKERFSAEFPKEGPSILRIQQVVRGDSAAYFCASSPGTAPEDGYTFGSGTRLTVV.

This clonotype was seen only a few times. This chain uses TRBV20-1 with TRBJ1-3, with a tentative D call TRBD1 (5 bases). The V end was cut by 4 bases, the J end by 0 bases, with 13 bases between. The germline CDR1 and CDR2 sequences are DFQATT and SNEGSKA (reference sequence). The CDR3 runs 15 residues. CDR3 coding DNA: TGCAGTGCTACGCGGGACTTCAGCTCTGGAAACACCATATATTTT. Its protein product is CSATRDFSSGNTIYF.

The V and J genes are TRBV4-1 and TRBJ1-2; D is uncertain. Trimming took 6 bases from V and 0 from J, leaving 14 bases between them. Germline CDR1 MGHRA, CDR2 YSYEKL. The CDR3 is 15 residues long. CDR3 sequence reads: CASRDARLSNYGYTF. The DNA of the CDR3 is TGCGCCAGCAGGGATGCTCGTCTATCTAACTATGGCTACACCTTC.

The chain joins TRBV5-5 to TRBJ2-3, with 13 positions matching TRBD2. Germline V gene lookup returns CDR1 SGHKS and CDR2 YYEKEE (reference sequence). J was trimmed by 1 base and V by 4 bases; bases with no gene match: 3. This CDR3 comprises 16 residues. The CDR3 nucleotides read TGTGCCAGCAGCCTCGGGACTAGCGGGGGCACAGATACGCAGTATTTT. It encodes CASSLGTSGGTDTQYF.

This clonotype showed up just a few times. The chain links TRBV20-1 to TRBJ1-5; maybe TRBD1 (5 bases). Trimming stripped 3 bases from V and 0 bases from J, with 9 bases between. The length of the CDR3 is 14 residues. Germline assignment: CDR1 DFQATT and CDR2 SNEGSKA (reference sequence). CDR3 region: CSARRQNSNQPQHF. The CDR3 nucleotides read TGCAGTGCTAGGCGACAGAATAGCAATCAGCCCCAGCATTTT.

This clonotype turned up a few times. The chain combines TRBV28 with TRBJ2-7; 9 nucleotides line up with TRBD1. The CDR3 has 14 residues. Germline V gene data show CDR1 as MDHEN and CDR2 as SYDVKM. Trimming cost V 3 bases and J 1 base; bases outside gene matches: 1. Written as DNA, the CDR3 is TGTGCCAGCAGTTTGGGGACAGGGTCCTACGAGCAGTACGTC. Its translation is CASSLGTGSYEQYV.

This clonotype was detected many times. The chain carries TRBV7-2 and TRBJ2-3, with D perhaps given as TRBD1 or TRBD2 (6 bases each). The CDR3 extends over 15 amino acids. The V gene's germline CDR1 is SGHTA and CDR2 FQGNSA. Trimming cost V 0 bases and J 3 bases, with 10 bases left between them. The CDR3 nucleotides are TGTGCCAGCAGCTTAGCGGAGGGGGGAACAGATACGCAGTATTTT. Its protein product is CASSLAEGGTDTQYF.

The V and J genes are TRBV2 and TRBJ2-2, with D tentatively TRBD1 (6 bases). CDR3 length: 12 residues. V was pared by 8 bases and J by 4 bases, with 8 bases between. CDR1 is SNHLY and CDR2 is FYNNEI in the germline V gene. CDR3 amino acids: CASQGSTGELFF. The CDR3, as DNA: TGTGCCAGCCAGGGGAGCACCGGGGAGCTGTTTTTT. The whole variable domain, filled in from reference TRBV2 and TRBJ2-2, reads EPEVTQTPSHQVTQMGQEVILRCVPISNHLYFYWYRQILGQKVEFLVSFYNNEISEKSEIFDDQFSVERPDGSNFTLKIRSTKLEDSAMYFCASQGSTGELFFGEGSRLTVL.

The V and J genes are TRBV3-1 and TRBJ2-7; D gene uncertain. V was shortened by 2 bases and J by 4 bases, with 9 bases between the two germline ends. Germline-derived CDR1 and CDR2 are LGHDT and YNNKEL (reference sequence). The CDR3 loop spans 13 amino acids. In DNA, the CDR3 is TGTGCCAGCAGCCAAAACAATAGATACGAGCAGTACTTC. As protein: CASSQNNRYEQYF.